A single sample gave rise to the 31 T cell receptor beta chains below, sequenced in a study of shared clonotypes between healthy human individuals. Repertoires were generated with immunoSEQ multiplex PCR, while TCRdb's copy carries only in-frame clones and drops some. The sample includes about 110,000 clones, about 63% seen only once; the top ten take roughly 22%. The source material was memory CD8+ T cells sorted from blood. Sample subset: CD45RO+ cells pooled with CCR7-negative TemRA cells. These receptors were collected from a young woman in good health.

The V gene is TRBV27, the J gene TRBJ2-1; D is unclear. V lost 0 bases and J lost 4, with 10 bases in between. Germline V CDR1 and CDR2: MNHEY, SMNVEV (reference sequence). The CDR3 length is 15 residues. The CDR3 DNA reads as TGTGCCAGCAGTTTATCGTCCCCGTCATACAATGAGCAGTTCTTC. This sequence encodes CASSLSSPSYNEQFF.

In its sample, this clone was seen many times. The V gene is TRBV19, the J gene TRBJ1-4; perhaps TRBD1 as D (6 bases). The CDR3 loop spans 16 amino acids. V was cut by 5 bases and J by 4 bases, with 17 bases left in between. In germline, CDR1 is LNHDA, CDR2 SQIVND (reference sequence). The CDR3 DNA follows: TGTGCCAGTAGTCCTCGGCCGGGGGCGAATAATGAAAAACTGTTTTTT. Its translation: CASSPRPGANNEKLFF. The full variable domain, its missing parts supplied by reference TRBV19 and TRBJ1-4, is DGGITQSPKYLFRKEGQNVTLSCEQNLNHDAMYWYRQDPGQGLRLIYYSQIVNDFQKGDIAEGYSVSREKKESFPLTVTSAQKNPTAFYLCASSPRPGANNEKLFFGSGTQLSVL.

This clone is categorized as medium-sized. The CDR3 here is CASSLATGGFSNEKLFF. In DNA form, the CDR3 reads TGTGCCAGCAGCTTGGCGACAGGGGGCTTCTCTAATGAAAAACTGTTTTTT. This chain joins TRBV5-5 and TRBJ1-4, with 10 nucleotides matching TRBD1. CDR1 SGHKS and CDR2 YYEKEE come from the germline V gene (reference sequence). The CDR3 loop spans 17 amino acids. With 0 bases clipped from V and 3 bases from J, the junction kept 5 bases outside the gene matches.

V and J are TRBV11-2 and TRBJ2-7, with a possible D match to TRBD1 (6 bases). Germline V gives CDR1 SGHAT, CDR2 FQNNGV. Trimming took 0 bases from V and 2 from J, leaving 14 bases between them. CDR3 length: 16 amino acids. The CDR3 nucleotides read TGTGCCAGCAGCTTAGAGGCAGGGGTGTTAGCCTACGAGCAGTACTTC. Protein sequence: CASSLEAGVLAYEQYF.

The chain carries TRBV25-1 and TRBJ1-4; TRBD1 matches at 12 bases. V trimming: 2 bases; J trimming: 6 bases; junction bases outside the gene matches: 10. The CDR3 runs 18 residues. The germline V gene encodes CDR1 MGHDK and CDR2 SYGVNS. This chain's CDR3 is CASSELRGDRGLDEKLFF. The CDR3 coding sequence is TGTGCCAGCAGTGAACTCAGGGGGGACAGGGGGCTTGATGAAAAACTGTTTTTT.

V usage is TRBV11-2 and J usage is TRBJ2-6, with D maybe TRBD2 (5 bases). Germline CDR1 and CDR2: SGHAT and FQNNGV. The germline V and J ends were trimmed by 5 bases and 2 bases, with 16 bases remaining between them. This CDR3 has 17 amino acids. In nucleotides, the CDR3 is TGTGCCAGCAGCCCAGCCCCCGAGAGGGCTGGGGCCAACGTCCTGACTTTC. Translation gives CASSPAPERAGANVLTF.

To note about this clone: At one of its ends the junction is not consistent with the germline gene, which may arise from a read error. The gene calls are TRBV10-3 and TRBJ2-3; D perhaps matches TRBD1 (6 bases). The CDR3 runs 14 residues. CDR1 ENHRY and CDR2 SYGVKD come from the germline V gene. The CDR3 sequence: CASSQQGSTDTQYF. For the CDR3, the DNA is TGTGCCAGCAGTCAGCAGGGGAGCACAGATACGCAGTATTTT.

The chain carries TRBV27 and TRBJ1-5; D remains ambiguous. The ends were cut back, 6 bases at V and 1 base at J, with 13 bases in the middle. Germline CDR1 and CDR2: MNHEY and SMNVEV (reference sequence). The CDR3 consists of 15 residues. CDR3 in amino acids: CASRQFRESNQPQHF. CDR3 DNA: TGTGCCAGCAGACAATTCCGGGAGAGCAATCAGCCCCAGCATTTT.

This chain uses TRBV25-1 with TRBJ2-5; 7 bases are a match to TRBD2. The DNA end favors TRBJ2-7, so the J call may be wrong. Germline V CDR1 and CDR2: MGHDK, SYGVNS. The CDR3 contains 11 residues. The chain's CDR3 is CASSAGGEQYF. The DNA of the CDR3 is TGTGCCAGCAGTGCGGGAGGCGAGCAGTACTTC.

This chain connects TRBV7-9 to TRBJ2-5, with TRBD1 as a possible D gene (5 bases). Gene TRBJ2-7 matches the end of the DNA better, so the J call may be wrong. CDR1 and CDR2 from the germline V gene are SEHNR and FQNEAQ (reference sequence). The CDR3 runs to 12 residues. The CDR3 nucleotides are TGTGCCAGCAGCCAAGACAGTTACGAGCAGTACTTC. Its translation: CASSQDSYEQYF.

The rearrangement links TRBV5-6 to TRBJ1-3; D not certain. With 3 bases removed from V and 0 bases from J, the gap between germline ends came to 7 bases. The CDR3 consists of 14 residues. Germline V lookup: CDR1 SGHDT, CDR2 YYEEEE. Here the CDR3 reads CASSSSYSGNTIYF. CDR3 nucleotide sequence: TGTGCCAGCAGCTCCAGTTACTCTGGAAACACCATATATTTT.

This clone has only a few counts. The chain has TRBV2 and TRBJ2-7; weak D call: TRBD1 (6 bases). The CDR3 sequence is 15 residues long. Trimming cost V 2 bases and J 2 bases, with 13 bases left between them. In germline, CDR1 is SNHLY, CDR2 FYNNEI. CDR3 nucleotide sequence: TGTGCCAGCAGTGAAAGGCAGGGGCCTACCTACGAGCAGTACTTC. Translating gives CASSERQGPTYEQYF.

This rearrangement joins TRBV19 to TRBJ1-4; D is unclear. Germline assignment: CDR1 LNHDA and CDR2 SQIVND (reference sequence). Trimming removed 6 bases at V and 2 bases at J, with 13 bases between. The CDR3 covers 15 residues. The CDR3 DNA is TGTGCCAGTAGCCATAAGACTGCTACTAATGAAAAACTGTTTTTT. Translating gives CASSHKTATNEKLFF.

This clone came up many times. This chain uses TRBV10-3 with TRBJ2-1; 8 bases are shared with TRBD2. V was clipped by 2 bases and J by 2 bases; unmatched bases: 2. Germline CDR1 reads ENHRY; CDR2 reads SYGVKD. This CDR3 has 15 residues. As DNA, the CDR3 is TGTGCCATCAGTGAGACGGGACTAGCCTACAATGAGCAGTTCTTC. Amino acid sequence: CAISETGLAYNEQFF.

V is TRBV29-1 and J is TRBJ2-2; unclear D gene. This CDR3 region has 12 residues. The germline V gene encodes CDR1 SQVTM and CDR2 ANQGSEA. V was clipped by 2 bases and J by 7 bases, with 8 bases between them. This CDR3 is CSVETDLGELFF. In nucleotides, the CDR3 is TGCAGCGTTGAAACAGATCTCGGGGAGCTGTTTTTT.

V and J are TRBV2 and TRBJ2-3, with a weak D call TRBD2 (6 bases). Germline values: CDR1 SNHLY, CDR2 FYNNEI. This CDR3 has 16 amino acids. V was trimmed by 5 bases and J by 5 bases, leaving 20 bases between them. The CDR3 is CASSYPGLLSKDTQYF. The CDR3 DNA sequence: TGTGCCAGCAGTTACCCGGGACTCCTCTCTAAAGATACGCAGTATTTT.

This clone turned up a few times. V is TRBV23-1 and J is TRBJ2-7; perhaps D is TRBD1 or TRBD2 (5 bases each). TRBV23-1 is an ORF, with its function uncertain. Trimming shortened V by 4 bases and J by 6 bases, and 16 bases separated the two germline ends. CDR3 size: 14 residues. The CDR3 reads CASSPPGRFGEQYF. Here the CDR3 DNA reads TGCGCCAGCAGTCCCCCGGGGCGGTTTGGCGAGCAGTACTTC.

This clone was found a few times. The V and J genes are TRBV28 and TRBJ2-7, with TRBD2 matching 8 bases. The germline V gene has CDR1 MDHEN and CDR2 SYDVKM. The CDR3 contains 17 residues. V was pared by 4 bases and J by 3 bases, with 14 bases of the junction left unmatched. CDR3 sequence (DNA): TGTGCCAGCAGTTCAATACGACTTAGCGGGAATCTCTACGAGCAGTACTTC. Translating gives CASSSIRLSGNLYEQYF.

The chain employs TRBV5-4 and TRBJ2-1; 8 nucleotides line up with TRBD2. The J segment lost 10 bases and the V segment lost 0 bases, leaving 3 bases of the junction unmatched. Per the germline V gene, CDR1 is SGHNT and CDR2 is YYREEE (reference sequence). This CDR3 region has 13 residues. The CDR3 reads CASSLAGGQEQFF. The CDR3 DNA follows: TGTGCCAGCAGCTTGGCGGGAGGGCAAGAGCAGTTCTTC.

This chain links TRBV2 with TRBJ2-7, with 8 bases that match TRBD1. The CDR3 is made up of 14 amino acids. J was trimmed by 3 bases and V by 6 bases; bases with no gene match: 7. Germline lookup yields CDR1 SNHLY and CDR2 FYNNEI. The CDR3 reads CASSDRQGNYEQYF. The CDR3 region has the DNA TGTGCCAGCAGCGATAGACAGGGGAACTACGAGCAGTACTTC.

This clone was counted a few times. The chain has TRBV4-1 and TRBJ1-5; TRBD1 agrees at 8 bases. CDR1 is MGHRA, CDR2 YSYEKL, per germline. The junction had 5 bases not matched to a gene; V was cut back by 4 bases and J by 6 bases. The CDR3 covers 14 residues. In nucleotides, the CDR3 is TGCGCCAGCAGCCTGGGACAGGAGCTTCAGCCCCAGCATTTT. Encoded protein: CASSLGQELQPQHF.

Written as DNA, the CDR3 is TGCAGTGCTATCAAGCGGTCAGCTTTCTTT. This encodes CSAIKRSAFF. This rearrangement joins TRBV20-1 to TRBJ1-1; D gene uncertain. CDR1 and CDR2 from the germline V gene are DFQATT and SNEGSKA (reference sequence). The CDR3 contains 10 residues. V lost 4 bases and J lost 10, with 10 bases in between.

The rearrangement joins TRBV29-1 to TRBJ2-7, with 11 bases matching TRBD1. Germline-derived CDR1 and CDR2 are SQVTM and ANQGSEA. The CDR3 is 13 residues long. J gave up 3 bases and V 6 bases, and 4 bases lay outside the gene matches. The CDR3 sequence: CSVTGTGGYEQYF. DNA of the CDR3: TGCAGCGTAACCGGGACAGGGGGCTACGAGCAGTACTTC.

The chain joins TRBV10-2 to TRBJ2-7, with 7 bases aligning to TRBD1. The V gene's germline CDR1 is WSHSY and CDR2 SAAADI. V dropped 7 bases and J dropped 6; count of bases not matched to a gene: 3. The CDR3 spans 11 residues. The CDR3 DNA reads as TGCGCCAGCACTGACAGGGTCGAGCAGTACTTC. Residues: CASTDRVEQYF.

The chain links TRBV15 to TRBJ2-7, with D unclear. Germline CDR1 is LNHNV and CDR2 is YYDKDF (reference sequence). V gave up 1 base and J gave up 2 bases, with 12 bases separating them. The CDR3 runs 15 residues. CDR3 amino acids: CATSRVDTGPYEQYF. In DNA, the CDR3 is TGTGCCACCAGCAGAGTCGATACCGGTCCCTACGAGCAGTACTTC.

The chain carries TRBV30 and TRBJ2-7; maybe TRBD2 (5 bases). The CDR3 has 14 residues. V dropped 1 base and J dropped 4 bases, with 14 bases sitting between them. CDR1 and CDR2 (germline): GTSNPN, SVGIG (reference sequence). The CDR3 reads CAWSAPPGSYEQYF. CDR3 DNA: TGTGCCTGGAGTGCCCCTCCGGGGTCATACGAGCAGTACTTC.

This chain uses TRBV27 with TRBJ2-7; 11 positions agree with TRBD2. Germline V CDR1 and CDR2: MNHEY, SMNVEV (reference sequence). Unmatched junction bases numbered 4, after V lost 3 bases and J lost 3 bases. This CDR3 contains 15 residues. The CDR3: CASSFQTSGVYEQYF. The CDR3, as DNA: TGTGCCAGCAGTTTCCAGACTAGCGGGGTCTACGAGCAGTACTTC.

The chain joins TRBV5-1 to TRBJ2-1, with a weak D call TRBD1 (5 bases). Germline V gene lookup returns CDR1 SGHRS and CDR2 YFSETQ. The CDR3 length is 17 residues. Deletions cut 2 bases from V and 0 bases from J, with 15 bases between. CDR3 region: CASSFMYRLSSYNEQFF. CDR3 nucleotides: TGCGCCAGCAGCTTTATGTACAGGCTGAGCTCCTACAATGAGCAGTTCTTC.

V usage is TRBV6-5 and J usage is TRBJ1-1, with unresolved D. The CDR3 loop spans 14 amino acids. Germline CDR1 is MNHEY and CDR2 is SVGAGI. Deletions cut 7 bases from V and 4 bases from J, with 16 bases between. The CDR3 sequence is CASTPSGGSTEAFF. The CDR3 DNA reads as TGTGCCAGCACCCCCTCGGGCGGGAGCACTGAAGCTTTCTTT.

The rearrangement uses TRBV27 and TRBJ1-1; D not resolved. Germline CDR1 is MNHEY and CDR2 is SMNVEV (reference sequence). Trimming cost V 2 bases and J 2 bases, with 9 bases left between them. This CDR3 comprises 14 residues. This chain's CDR3 is CASSLNSPNTEAFF. CDR3 DNA: TGTGCCAGCAGTTTAAACAGCCCTAACACTGAAGCTTTCTTT.

The chain recombines TRBV25-1 with TRBJ2-3, with 8 bases fitting TRBD2. Germline loops: CDR1 MGHDK, CDR2 SYGVNS. The trim removed 6 bases at V and 4 bases at J, leaving 9 bases unmatched. This CDR3 has 15 residues. CDR3 sequence reads: CASSHGGGWSDTQYF. The CDR3 DNA sequence: TGTGCCAGCAGCCACGGGGGGGGGTGGTCAGATACGCAGTATTTT.